One TCR beta chain is described in this entry. Antigen: not known. The data derive from a study of regulatory T cells in long-lasting Graves disease. Investigators prepared the TCR beta libraries by applying iRepertoire HTBI primers and Arm-PCR of CDR3 regions. TCRdb recomputed calls from the multiplex PCR reads with MiXCR, one row per CDR3 protein. The sample carries 320,000 or so distinct CDR3 sequences, 18% recorded once. Notes on the study in general: Persistent Graves' disease cases displayed lower TCR diversity than newly diagnosed ones.

The time point: newly diagnosed GD, antithyroid drugs for less than 3 months. PBMCs provided the RNA from which the TCR library was made. This TCR was sampled from a female donor with Graves disease. The source material was peripheral blood mononuclear cells (PBMCs), sampled at new diagnosis, from a patient treated with antithyroid drugs.

In nucleotides, the CDR3 is TGTGCCAGCAGGCCGGGGGGGACTGAAGCTTTCTTT. The encoded protein is CASRPGGTEAFF. The genes are TRBV28 and TRBJ1-1, with a weak D call TRBD1 (5 bases). The CDR3 has 12 residues. The germline CDR1 and CDR2 sequences are MDHEN and SYDVKM. Trimming pared 6 bases from V and 5 bases from J, leaving 10 bases between.